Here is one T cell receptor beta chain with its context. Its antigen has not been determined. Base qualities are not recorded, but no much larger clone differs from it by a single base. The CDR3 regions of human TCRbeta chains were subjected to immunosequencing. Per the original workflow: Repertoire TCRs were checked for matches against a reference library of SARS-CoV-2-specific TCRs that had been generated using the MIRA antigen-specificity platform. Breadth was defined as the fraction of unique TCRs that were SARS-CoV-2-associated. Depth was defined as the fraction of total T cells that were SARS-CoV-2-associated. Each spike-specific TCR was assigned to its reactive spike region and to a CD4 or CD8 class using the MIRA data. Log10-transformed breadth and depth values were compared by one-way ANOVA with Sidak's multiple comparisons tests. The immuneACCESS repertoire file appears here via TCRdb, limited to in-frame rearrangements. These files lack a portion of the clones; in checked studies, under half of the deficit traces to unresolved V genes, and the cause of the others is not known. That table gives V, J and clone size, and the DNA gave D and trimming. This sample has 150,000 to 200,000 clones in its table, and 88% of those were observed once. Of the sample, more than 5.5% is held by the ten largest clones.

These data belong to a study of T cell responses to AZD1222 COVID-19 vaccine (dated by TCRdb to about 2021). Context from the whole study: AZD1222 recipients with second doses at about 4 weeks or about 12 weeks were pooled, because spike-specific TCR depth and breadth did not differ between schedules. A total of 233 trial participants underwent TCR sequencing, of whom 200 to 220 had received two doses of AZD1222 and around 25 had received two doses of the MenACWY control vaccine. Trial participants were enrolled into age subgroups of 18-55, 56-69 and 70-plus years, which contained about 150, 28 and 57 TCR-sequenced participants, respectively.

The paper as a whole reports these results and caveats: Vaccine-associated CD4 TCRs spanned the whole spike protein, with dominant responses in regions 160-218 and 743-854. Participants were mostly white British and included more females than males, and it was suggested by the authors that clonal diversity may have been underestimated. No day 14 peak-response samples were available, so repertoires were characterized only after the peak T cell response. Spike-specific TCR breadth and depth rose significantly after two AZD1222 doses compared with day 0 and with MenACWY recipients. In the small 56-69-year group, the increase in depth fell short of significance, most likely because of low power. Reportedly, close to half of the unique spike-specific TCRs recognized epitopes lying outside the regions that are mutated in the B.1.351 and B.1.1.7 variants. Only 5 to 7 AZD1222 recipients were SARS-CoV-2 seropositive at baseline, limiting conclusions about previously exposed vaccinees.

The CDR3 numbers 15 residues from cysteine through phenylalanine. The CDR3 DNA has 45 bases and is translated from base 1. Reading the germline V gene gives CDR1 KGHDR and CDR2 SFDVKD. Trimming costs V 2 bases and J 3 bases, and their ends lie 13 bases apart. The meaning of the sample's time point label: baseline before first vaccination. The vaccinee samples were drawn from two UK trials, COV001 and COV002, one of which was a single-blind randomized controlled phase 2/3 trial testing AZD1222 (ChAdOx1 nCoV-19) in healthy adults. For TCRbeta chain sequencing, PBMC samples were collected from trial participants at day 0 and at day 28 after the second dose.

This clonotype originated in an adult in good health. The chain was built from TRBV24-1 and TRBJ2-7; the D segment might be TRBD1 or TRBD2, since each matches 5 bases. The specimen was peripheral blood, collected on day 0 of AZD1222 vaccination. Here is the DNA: TGTGCCACCAGTGATTCCGGGACGGACGTCTACGAGCAGTACTTC. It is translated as CATSDSGTDVYEQYF.